The 30 T cell receptor beta chains given below trace back to one sample, sequenced in a study of cytomegalovirus exposure and HLA in healthy donors. The PCR used 60 Vbeta and 13 Jbeta primers. The method was immunoSEQ multiplex PCR; TCRdb's version includes in-frame clones alone and lacks a portion of them. This table holds fewer than 250,000 clones, 81% found once. Sequencing was carried out using PBMCs. The receptor set was obtained from a man aged 40-49 years in good health and CMV-seropositive.

This clone was found once. V and J are TRBV18 and TRBJ1-1; possibly TRBD1 for D (6 bases). Between the trimmed V and J ends, which lost 2 bases and 7 bases, there was a span of 14 bases. The V gene's germline CDR1 is KGHSH and CDR2 LQKENI. The CDR3 sequence is 14 residues long. CDR3 nucleotide sequence: TGTGCCAGCTCACCATTACAGGGAGACCGTGAAGCTTTCTTT. This gives the protein CASSPLQGDREAFF.

The rearrangement joins TRBV6-1 to TRBJ2-1, with 7 bases identical to TRBD1. J lost 4 bases, V lost 7 bases, and 10 bases had no gene match. CDR1 is MNHNS, CDR2 SASEGT, per germline. This CDR3 is built from 15 residues. CDR3 DNA: TGTGCCAGCATTATCGAACAGGGGATTTACAATGAGCAGTTCTTC. Translation gives CASIIEQGIYNEQFF.

The chain combines TRBV6-1 with TRBJ2-5; perhaps TRBD2 as D (6 bases). The DNA matches TRBJ2-7 better at its end, which makes the J call doubtful. The CDR3 totals 15 residues. Germline loops: CDR1 MNHNS, CDR2 SASEGT. The CDR3 DNA follows: TGTGCCAGCAGGGACCCCGGGACTCCTTCCTACGAGCAGTACTTC. Translated: CASRDPGTPSYEQYF.

The gene calls are TRBV10-3 and TRBJ1-5; D perhaps matches TRBD1 (5 bases). In germline, CDR1 is ENHRY, CDR2 SYGVKD. The V end was cut by 0 bases, the J end by 2 bases, with 17 bases between. The CDR3 is 18 amino acids. In DNA form, the CDR3 reads TGTGCCATCAGTGAGTCGGGGGGGAGGTTGAAGGGCAATCAGCCCCAGCATTTT. Its protein is CAISESGGRLKGNQPQHF.

The gene calls are TRBV7-2 and TRBJ2-2; TRBD2 matches 8 bases. This CDR3 is 14 amino acids long. Germline CDR1 SGHTA, CDR2 FQGNSA. V was clipped by 5 bases and J by 6 bases; unmatched bases: 5. CDR3 amino acids: CASSPGLAAGELFF. For the CDR3, the DNA is TGTGCCAGCAGCCCCGGACTAGCTGCCGGGGAGCTGTTTTTT.

This clone has more than one count but fewer than ten. This chain links TRBV27 with TRBJ2-7; D is ambiguous. The V gene's germline CDR1 is MNHEY and CDR2 SMNVEV (reference sequence). V lost 1 base to trimming and J lost 3 bases, with 10 bases between them. The CDR3 is 14 residues long. The CDR3: CASSLFAPNYEQYF. DNA of the CDR3: TGTGCCAGCAGTTTATTCGCGCCCAACTACGAGCAGTACTTC.

V gene TRBV27 combines with J gene TRBJ2-3; 8 bases map to TRBD2. Germline values: CDR1 MNHEY, CDR2 SMNVEV (reference sequence). This CDR3 comprises 16 residues. V was pared by 6 bases and J by 3 bases, with 11 bases of the junction left unmatched. The CDR3, as DNA: TGTGCCAGCAGACGGTCGGGAGGGCCTGGGACAGATACGCAGTATTTT. Protein: CASRRSGGPGTDTQYF.

This chain links TRBV20-1 with TRBJ1-1; D unclear. V was pared by 3 bases and J by 6 bases, with 8 bases between. This CDR3 comprises 11 residues. Germline V gene sequence: CDR1 DFQATT, CDR2 SNEGSKA (reference sequence). The CDR3 protein is CSASHSAEAFF. As DNA, the CDR3 is TGCAGTGCTAGCCACTCGGCTGAAGCTTTCTTT.

This clone was counted only a few times. The gene calls are TRBV10-3 and TRBJ1-2; 7 bases fit TRBD1. J was trimmed by 6 bases and V by 5 bases; bases with no gene match: 6. Germline V gives CDR1 ENHRY, CDR2 SYGVKD. The CDR3 extends over 13 amino acids. The chain's CDR3 is CAISRQGLDGYTF. CDR3 sequence (DNA): TGTGCCATCAGTCGACAGGGATTGGATGGCTACACCTTC.

This chain uses TRBV7-2 with TRBJ2-7; 8 nucleotides agree with TRBD2. This CDR3 spans 13 amino acids. V was clipped by 1 base and J by 5 bases; unmatched bases: 1. CDR1 is SGHTA and CDR2 is FQGNSA in the germline V gene. The CDR3 sequence: CASSLGTSNEQYF. The DNA of the CDR3 is TGTGCCAGCAGCTTAGGGACTAGCAACGAGCAGTACTTC. The full variable domain, rest sourced from reference TRBV7-2 and TRBJ2-7, is GAGVSQSPSNKVTEKGKDVELRCDPISGHTALYWYRQSLGQGLEFLIYFQGNSAPDKSGLPSDRFSAERTGGSVSTLTIQRTQQEDSAVYLCASSLGTSNEQYFGPGTRLTVT.

This chain joins TRBV25-1 and TRBJ2-7; D is possibly TRBD1 (6 bases). The CDR3 loop spans 12 amino acids. Trimming removed 4 bases from V and 7 bases from J, with 11 bases in between. From germline, CDR1 is MGHDK and CDR2 SYGVNS. The CDR3 nucleotides read TGTGCCAGCAGTGGCAACAGGGTGGAGCAGTACTTC. Residues: CASSGNRVEQYF.

The chain carries TRBV5-1 and TRBJ2-1; 7 nucleotides agree with TRBD1. Per germline, CDR1 SGHRS and CDR2 YFSETQ. The CDR3 is 17 amino acids. Trimming at V came to 4 bases and at J to 7 bases, leaving 17 bases not matched to a gene. CDR3 bases: TGCGCCAGCAGCCCGGGTGGGCGACAGGGTTTTTGGAATGAGCAGTTCTTC. Encoded protein: CASSPGGRQGFWNEQFF.

The chain carries TRBV27 and TRBJ2-1, with 9 bases that match TRBD1. Germline CDR1 reads MNHEY; CDR2 reads SMNVEV (reference sequence). With 6 bases clipped from V and 5 bases from J, the junction kept 14 bases outside the gene matches. The CDR3 totals 17 residues. The CDR3 DNA follows: TGTGCCAGCAGAAGGGGATCCGGGACAGGGACCCACAATGAGCAGTTCTTC. Translation gives CASRRGSGTGTHNEQFF.

As for this clone: Its ends do not fully match the called genes, so a read error is possible. The CDR3 DNA reads TGTGCCACCAGCGCTCTACAAGAGACCCAGTACTTC. Its protein is CATSALQETQYF. The V gene is TRBV11-2, the J gene TRBJ2-5; D gene unclear. Germline CDR1 and CDR2: SGHAT and FQNNGV. This CDR3 contains 12 residues.

The gene calls are TRBV25-1 and TRBJ1-2, with 11 bases matching TRBD1. Per germline, CDR1 MGHDK and CDR2 SYGVNS. Unmatched junction bases numbered 3, after V lost 5 bases and J lost 4 bases. The CDR3 is 14 residues long. In DNA form, the CDR3 reads TGTGCCAGCAGTCGGGACAGGGGGAGCTATGGCTACACCTTC. It translates to CASSRDRGSYGYTF.

This chain links TRBV7-9 with TRBJ2-7; 12 bases align to TRBD2. The CDR3 contains 15 residues. The trim removed 6 bases at V and 2 bases at J, leaving 5 bases unmatched. CDR1 and CDR2 from the germline V gene are SEHNR and FQNEAQ (reference sequence). The CDR3 region is CASSPRTSGTYEQYF. The CDR3, as DNA: TGTGCCAGCAGTCCCCGGACTAGCGGGACCTACGAGCAGTACTTC.

This rearrangement joins TRBV5-1 to TRBJ2-1; 13 nucleotides align to TRBD2. V dropped 1 base and J dropped 6; count of bases not matched to a gene: 4. The germline gives CDR1 SGHRS, CDR2 YFSETQ. CDR3 length: 16 amino acids. In nucleotides, the CDR3 is TGCGCCAGCAGCTTGACTACTAGCGGGGGGGGCAATGAGCAGTTCTTC. Encoded protein: CASSLTTSGGGNEQFF.

The V gene is TRBV7-2, the J gene TRBJ1-6; 11 nucleotides line up with TRBD1. J gave up 10 bases and V 4 bases, and 12 bases lay outside the gene matches. The germline gives CDR1 SGHTA, CDR2 FQGNSA. The CDR3 has 17 residues. In nucleotides, the CDR3 is TGTGCCAGCAGCTCACGAGGACAGGGGGCCGGTAGGTCACCCCTCCACTTT. Its translation: CASSSRGQGAGRSPLHF.

This sequence joins TRBV28 and TRBJ2-7, with 11 bases fitting TRBD2. The V and J ends lost 2 bases and 5 bases, in that order; junction bases with no gene match: 5. This CDR3 is built from 15 residues. The germline V gene encodes CDR1 MDHEN and CDR2 SYDVKM. CDR3 protein: CASSLIAGGLDEQYF. CDR3 sequence (DNA): TGTGCCAGCAGTTTAATAGCGGGAGGGCTCGACGAGCAGTACTTC.

This chain links TRBV2 with TRBJ2-5, with TRBD2 matching over 8 bases. CDR1 and CDR2 from the germline V gene are SNHLY and FYNNEI. The J segment lost 4 bases and the V segment lost 6 bases, leaving 7 bases of the junction unmatched. CDR3 size: 14 residues. In DNA form, the CDR3 reads TGTGCCAGCAGAGGGGGTCTAGCGGGAGAGACCCAGTACTTC. It yields the protein CASRGGLAGETQYF. The variable domain in full, completed from reference TRBV2 and TRBJ2-5, reads EPEVTQTPSHQVTQMGQEVILRCVPISNHLYFYWYRQILGQKVEFLVSFYNNEISEKSEIFDDQFSVERPDGSNFTLKIRSTKLEDSAMYFCASRGGLAGETQYFGPGTRLLVL.

The chain carries TRBV11-2 and TRBJ2-2; 11 nucleotides align to TRBD2. In germline, CDR1 is SGHAT, CDR2 FQNNGV. The V segment lost 6 bases and the J segment 5 bases; nucleotides outside the gene matches: 8. CDR3 length: 16 amino acids. The CDR3 here is CASRSPGLAATGELFF. The CDR3 DNA is TGTGCCAGCAGATCCCCGGGACTAGCGGCTACCGGGGAGCTGTTTTTT.

The V gene is TRBV7-9, the J gene TRBJ2-1; 7 positions agree with TRBD1. Germline V CDR1 and CDR2: SEHNR, FQNEAQ (reference sequence). J lost 7 bases, V lost 2 bases, and 17 bases had no gene match. This CDR3 contains 18 residues. The CDR3 region has the DNA TGTGCCAGCAGCTTATGGGGGACAGCGGCAACGGTGGGGAATGAGCAGTTCTTC. This translates into CASSLWGTAATVGNEQFF. Together with reference TRBV7-9 and TRBJ2-1, the CDR3 gives the full variable domain: DTGVSQNPRHKITKRGQNVTFRCDPISEHNRLYWYRQTLGQGPEFLTYFQNEAQLEKSRLLSDRFSAERPKGSFSTLEIQRTEQGDSAMYLCASSLWGTAATVGNEQFFGPGTRLTVL.

In its sample, this clone was seen once. The V call is TRBV10-3, the J call TRBJ2-7; 7 bases agree with TRBD1. V shed 6 bases, J shed 3 bases, and the junction held 8 bases outside the gene matches. The CDR3 loop spans 14 amino acids. CDR1 and CDR2 (germline): ENHRY, SYGVKD. The chain's CDR3 is CAIRPGGASYEQYF. CDR3 sequence (DNA): TGTGCCATCAGGCCAGGGGGAGCTAGCTACGAGCAGTACTTC.

The J gene is TRBJ2-3, the V gene TRBV15, with D perhaps matching TRBD1 (5 bases). The germline V and J ends were trimmed by 1 base and 1 base, with 12 bases remaining between them. The CDR3 covers 16 residues. CDR1 LNHNV and CDR2 YYDKDF come from the germline V gene (reference sequence). CDR3 residues: CATSRGGLGGTDTQYF. For the CDR3, the DNA is TGTGCCACCAGCAGAGGAGGTTTAGGGGGCACAGATACGCAGTATTTT.

The chain joins TRBV27 to TRBJ2-7, with 9 bases lining up with TRBD2. This CDR3 has 15 residues. V shed 2 bases, J shed 8 bases, and the junction held 10 bases outside the gene matches. Germline loops: CDR1 MNHEY, CDR2 SMNVEV (reference sequence). The chain's CDR3 is CASSLGLAGSTKQYF. The CDR3 nucleotides read TGTGCCAGCAGTTTAGGGCTAGCGGGGTCTACGAAGCAGTACTTC.

Of note for this clone: At one end, the junction sequence differs from germline, possibly due to a read error. The chain has TRBV7-6 and TRBJ1-4, with D tentatively TRBD1 (5 bases). Germline V gene data show CDR1 as SGHVS and CDR2 as FNYEAQ. There are 15 residues in the CDR3. CDR3 sequence reads: CVSSPTGGGEGKLFF. The CDR3, as DNA: TGTGTCAGCAGCCCTACCGGGGGGGGAGAGGGAAAACTGTTTTTT.

This chain connects TRBV4-2 to TRBJ2-5; 8 bases match TRBD1. Germline V lookup: CDR1 LGHNA, CDR2 YNFKEQ. V dropped 0 bases and J dropped 2; count of bases not matched to a gene: 2. The CDR3 runs to 15 residues. The CDR3 bases are TGTGCCAGCAGCCAAGACAGGGGGCTGCAAGAGACCCAGTACTTC. Amino acids: CASSQDRGLQETQYF.

A single count supports this clone. One end of the junction is discordant with germline, which a read error may explain. The chain links TRBV7-9 to TRBJ1-2; 7 bases match TRBD1. The CDR3 contains 10 residues. CDR1 SEHNR and CDR2 FQNEAQ come from the germline V gene (reference sequence). DNA of the CDR3: TGTGCCAGCAATGGACAGGCAGTACTCTTC. Its translation: CASNGQAVLF.

The gene calls are TRBV4-1 and TRBJ2-7; 9 bases align to TRBD1. Germline trimming cut 3 bases from V and 6 bases from J; bases unmatched to any gene: 15. Germline values: CDR1 MGHRA, CDR2 YSYEKL. The CDR3 runs 17 residues. DNA of the CDR3: TGCGCCAGCAGCCAGGATAGAACCGGGACAGGGACGGCCGAGCAGTACTTC. This codes for CASSQDRTGTGTAEQYF.

The chain combines TRBV19 with TRBJ1-5; 11 nucleotides align to TRBD1. The CDR3 loop spans 16 amino acids. Germline V gene data show CDR1 as LNHDA and CDR2 as SQIVND (reference sequence). Trimming took 6 bases from V and 0 from J; bases not matched to a gene: 4. This chain's CDR3 is CASRGQGGYSNQPQHF. CDR3 coding DNA: TGTGCCAGTAGGGGACAGGGGGGTTATAGCAATCAGCCCCAGCATTTT.